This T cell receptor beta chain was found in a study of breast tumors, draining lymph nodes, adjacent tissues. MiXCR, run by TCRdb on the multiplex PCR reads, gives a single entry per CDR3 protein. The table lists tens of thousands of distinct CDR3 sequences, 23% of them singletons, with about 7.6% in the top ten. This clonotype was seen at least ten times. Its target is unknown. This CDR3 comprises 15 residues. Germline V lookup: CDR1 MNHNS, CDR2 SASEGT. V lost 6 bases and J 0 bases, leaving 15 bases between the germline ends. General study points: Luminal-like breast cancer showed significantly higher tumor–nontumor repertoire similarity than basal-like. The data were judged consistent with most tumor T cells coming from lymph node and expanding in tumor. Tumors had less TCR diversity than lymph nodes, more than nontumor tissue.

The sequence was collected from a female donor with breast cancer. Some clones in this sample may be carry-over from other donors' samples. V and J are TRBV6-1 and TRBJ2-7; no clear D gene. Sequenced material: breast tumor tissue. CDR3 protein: CASSSPTPSSYEQYF. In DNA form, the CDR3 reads TGTGCCAGCAGCTCCCCTACACCGAGCTCCTACGAGCAGTACTTC.